The clone carrying this T cell receptor (beta chain) has at least ten counts. Each patient went into thyroid surgery without having received any treatment. The sample comes from a study of metastatic and nonmetastatic thyroid tumors. Per the authors' pipeline: A classifier for distant metastasis in papillary thyroid cancer was constructed using CDR3 differences observed across clinicopathological groups. TCRdb re-analyzed the PCR reads through MiXCR. TCRdb, not the authors, supplied the V and J calls. The table has roughly 42,000 clones, approximately 17% seen once; the top ten hold approximately 15%. Germline trimming cut 5 bases from V and 7 bases from J; bases unmatched to any gene: 8. Germline CDR1 is MNHNS and CDR2 is SASEGT. This CDR3 has 15 amino acids.

This chain connects TRBV6-1 to TRBJ1-6; 7 bases align to TRBD1. The sequenced sample consisted of tumor tissue. The receptor comes from a female donor with papillary thyroid cancer or a benign thyroid nodule (not recorded which). Some clones in this sample may be carry-over from other donors' samples. The CDR3 bases are TGTGCCAGCAGTACCTGGACAGGAGAGAATTCACCCCTCCACTTT. It specifies CASSTWTGENSPLHF.